The clone carrying this T cell receptor (beta chain) was seen a handful of times. Each CDR3 protein gets one entry after TCRdb re-called the reads with MiXCR. The sample yields some 100,000 distinct CDR3 sequences, roughly 28% seen once. The data belong to a study of type 1 regulatory T cells. For the study at large: T-allo10 is a Tr1-enriched, alloantigen-specific CD4 T cell product made in vitro.

The clonotype comes from a human donor in good health. The specimen was CD4+ T cells, either the whole sample or a sorted fraction (not recorded which).

CDR3 protein: CSAVTGTDLYGYTF. Here the CDR3 DNA reads TGCAGTGCTGTTACCGGGACCGATCTCTATGGCTACACCTTC. The chain couples TRBV20-1 to TRBJ1-2; weak D call: TRBD1 (5 bases). The V end was cut by 5 bases, the J end by 4 bases, with 17 bases between. The CDR3 is 14 amino acids. Germline V gives CDR1 DFQATT, CDR2 SNEGSKA (reference sequence).